This record covers a single T cell receptor beta chain. Its specific antigen is unknown. No clone much larger than this one lies a single base away; base qualities are absent. The data belong to a study of shared T cell receptors in the human thymus (dated by TCRdb to the early 2020s). Looking at the study overall: The study investigated the way shared, self-reactive T-cell receptor alpha chains are produced in the human thymus.

According to the germline V gene (reference sequence), CDR1 reads MNHNY and CDR2 reads SVGAGI. For this chain, trimming is 4 bases at the V end and 4 bases at the J end, and the number of junction bases without a gene match is 7. Including cysteine and phenylalanine, the CDR3 has 15 amino acids. Only the CDR3 DNA stays, 45 bases, in frame from base 1. The library relied on the immunoSEQ multiplex PCR assay. TCRdb stores this immuneACCESS table with in-frame sequences only. Part of the clones is absent; in the studies checked, under half of the shortfall reflects unresolved V genes, and no reason is known for the rest. This sample lists 720,000 or so clones; 70% to 90% were detected once. The top ten clones comprise around 0.01% of the sample. The same specimen was also included in a second study, on human thymus T cells. The second source states: The donors were immunologically healthy infants in Finland who had open corrective cardiac surgery for congenital heart defects. Thymus tissue was obtained as surgical resects removed during corrective cardiac surgery. Both the thymic and the peripheral blood repertoires appeared to show biased V and J gene segment usage. Highly overlapping thymic TCR repertoires among unrelated individuals were reported in the related research. TCR alpha and beta repertoires from about eight infant thymus samples and four related peripheral blood samples were characterized in the study. Donor ages ranged from about 7 to 244 days, and the cohort comprised six or seven male and two female infants. Thymocytes were freed from the tissue by mechanical means and kept at -70 degrees C as pellets of about 9-30 million cells. Genomic DNA was extracted from frozen cell pellets with a QIAsymphony instrument. The immunoSEQ multiplex PCR assay was used to amplify the TCRB and TCRAD loci from a standardized amount of quality-controlled genomic DNA. The amplicons spanned the V(D)J region and were long enough to cover the CDR3 and allow V and J genes to be identified. Amplicon sequencing was performed on an Illumina platform through the commercial immunoSEQ service. Primer bias and sequencing errors were corrected as previously described, and TCRAD and TCRB definitions were based on the IMGT database. immunoSEQ Analyzer 3.0 and VDJTools were used for repertoire analysis, which covered basic statistics, V/J segment usage, diversity estimates, rarefaction and pairwise overlap. Chao1, ChaoE, Efron-Thisted, Shannon and inverse Simpson indices were used to estimate diversity, which was also estimated on datasets down-sampled to the smallest sample. Repertoire overlap used strict matching of CDR3 nucleotide sequence, V gene and J gene, with Jaccard-based multidimensional scaling clustering. Thymus samples yielded on average roughly 800,000 unique TCRB clonotypes, compared with some 89,000 from blood samples.

This sequence originates from a girl under two years old with a congenital heart defect. Donor details come from another sample of the same person, matched by shared clones. Here the chain combines TRBV6-6 and TRBJ2-4; TRBD1 lines up with 7 middle nucleotides. Material for sequencing was thymocytes. CDR3 reads: CASSSYRGRKNIQYF. In nucleotides, the sequence is TGTGCCAGCAGTTCCTACAGGGGTCGGAAAAACATTCAGTACTTC.